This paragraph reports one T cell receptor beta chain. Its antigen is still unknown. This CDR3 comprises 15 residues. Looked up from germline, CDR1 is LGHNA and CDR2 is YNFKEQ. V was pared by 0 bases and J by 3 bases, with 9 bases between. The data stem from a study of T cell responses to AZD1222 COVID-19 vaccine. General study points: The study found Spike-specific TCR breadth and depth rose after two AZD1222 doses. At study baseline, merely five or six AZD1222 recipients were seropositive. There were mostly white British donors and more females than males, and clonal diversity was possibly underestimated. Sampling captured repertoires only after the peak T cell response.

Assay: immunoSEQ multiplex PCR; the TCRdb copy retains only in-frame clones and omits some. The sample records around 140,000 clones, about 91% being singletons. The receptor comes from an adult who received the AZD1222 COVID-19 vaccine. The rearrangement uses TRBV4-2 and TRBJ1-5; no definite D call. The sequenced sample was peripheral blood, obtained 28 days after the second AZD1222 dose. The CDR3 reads CASSQEEGNNQPQHF. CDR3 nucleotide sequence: TGTGCCAGCAGCCAAGAGGAAGGTAACAATCAGCCCCAGCATTTT.